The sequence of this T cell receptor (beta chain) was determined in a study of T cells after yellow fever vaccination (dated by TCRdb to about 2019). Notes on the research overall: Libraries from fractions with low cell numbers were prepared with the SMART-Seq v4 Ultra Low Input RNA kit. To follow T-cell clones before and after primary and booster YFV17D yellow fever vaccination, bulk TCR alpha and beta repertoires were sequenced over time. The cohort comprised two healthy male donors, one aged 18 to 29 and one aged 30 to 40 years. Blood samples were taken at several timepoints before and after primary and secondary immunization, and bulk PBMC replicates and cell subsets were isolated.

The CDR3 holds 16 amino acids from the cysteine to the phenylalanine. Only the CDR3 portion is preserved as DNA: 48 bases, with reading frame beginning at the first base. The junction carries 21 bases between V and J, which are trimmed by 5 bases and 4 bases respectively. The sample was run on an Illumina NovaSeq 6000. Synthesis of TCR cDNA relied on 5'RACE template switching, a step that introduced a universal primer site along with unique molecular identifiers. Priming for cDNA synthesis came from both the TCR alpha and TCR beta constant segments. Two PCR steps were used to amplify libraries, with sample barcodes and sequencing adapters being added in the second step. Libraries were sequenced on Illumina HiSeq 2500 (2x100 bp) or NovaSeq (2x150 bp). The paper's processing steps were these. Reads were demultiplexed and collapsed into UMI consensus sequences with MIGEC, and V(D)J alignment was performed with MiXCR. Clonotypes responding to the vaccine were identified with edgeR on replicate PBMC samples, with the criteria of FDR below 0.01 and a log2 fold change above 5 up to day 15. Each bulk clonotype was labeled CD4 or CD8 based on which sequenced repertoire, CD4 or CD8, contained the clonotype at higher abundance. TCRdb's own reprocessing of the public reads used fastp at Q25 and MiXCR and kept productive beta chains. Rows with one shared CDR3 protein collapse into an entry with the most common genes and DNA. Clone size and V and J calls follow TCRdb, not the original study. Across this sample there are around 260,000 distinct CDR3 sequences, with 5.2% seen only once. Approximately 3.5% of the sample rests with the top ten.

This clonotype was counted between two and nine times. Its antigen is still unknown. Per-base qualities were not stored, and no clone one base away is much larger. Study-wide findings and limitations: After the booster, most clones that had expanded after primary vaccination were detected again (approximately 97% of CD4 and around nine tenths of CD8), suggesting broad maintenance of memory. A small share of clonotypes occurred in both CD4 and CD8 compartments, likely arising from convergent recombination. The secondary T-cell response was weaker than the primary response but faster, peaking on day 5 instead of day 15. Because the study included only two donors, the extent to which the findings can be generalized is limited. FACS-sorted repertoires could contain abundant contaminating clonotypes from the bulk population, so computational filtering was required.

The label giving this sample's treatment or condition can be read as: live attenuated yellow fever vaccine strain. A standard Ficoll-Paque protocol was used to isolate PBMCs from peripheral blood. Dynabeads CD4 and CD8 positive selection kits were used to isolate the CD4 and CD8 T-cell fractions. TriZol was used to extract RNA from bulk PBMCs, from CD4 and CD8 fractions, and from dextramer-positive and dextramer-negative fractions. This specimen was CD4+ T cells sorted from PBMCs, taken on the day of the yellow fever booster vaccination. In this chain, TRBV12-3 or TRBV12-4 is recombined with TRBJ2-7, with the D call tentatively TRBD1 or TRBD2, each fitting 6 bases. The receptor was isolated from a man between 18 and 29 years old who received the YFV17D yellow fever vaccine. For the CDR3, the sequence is CASSRRGPSAYYEQYF. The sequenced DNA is TGTGCCAGCAGTCGCCGGGGGCCCTCGGCTTATTACGAGCAGTACTTC.